One and the same sample provided the 4 T cell receptor beta chains below, sequenced in a study of blood T cell repertoires in COVID-19 (dated by TCRdb to the early 2020s). The library was generated by the immunoSEQ multiplex PCR assay. The clones in this table, taken by TCRdb from immuneACCESS, are in-frame only. Not every clone is retained; where verified, under half of the shortfall comes from an unresolved V gene, and the cause of the rest is unknown. The sample has roughly 50,000 clones on record, around 79% of them singletons. The ten top clones hold under 4% of the sample. The material sequenced was peripheral blood. These receptors were obtained from a man in his sixties with acute or convalescent COVID-19.

This clone was picked up a small number of times. V usage is TRBV9 and J usage is TRBJ1-2; TRBD1 aligns across 9 bases. This CDR3 is 15 amino acids long. Germline-derived CDR1 and CDR2 are SGDLS and YYNGEE. V gave up 4 bases and J gave up 8 bases; unmatched junction bases: 12. For the CDR3, the DNA is TGTGCCAGCAGCCTTGGACAGGGGCGATTCGTCGGCTACACCTTC. It is translated as CASSLGQGRFVGYTF.

V gene TRBV11-2 combines with J gene TRBJ2-3; no definite D call. Trimming removed 5 bases at V and 5 bases at J, with 14 bases between. The CDR3 loop spans 14 amino acids. The germline V gene encodes CDR1 SGHAT and CDR2 FQNNGV. This CDR3 is CASSDEVWVDTQYF. CDR3 bases: TGTGCCAGCAGCGACGAGGTTTGGGTAGATACGCAGTATTTT.

The genes are TRBV30 and TRBJ2-1; TRBD1 matches 9 bases. The CDR3 loop spans 15 amino acids. The V gene's germline CDR1 is GTSNPN and CDR2 SVGIG (reference sequence). V dropped 0 bases and J dropped 6; count of bases not matched to a gene: 6. The CDR3 region is CAWSVPGTGTNEQFF. The CDR3 DNA sequence: TGTGCCTGGAGTGTTCCCGGGACAGGGACCAATGAGCAGTTCTTC.

The CDR3 region is CASSRSAAGGAREAFF. The DNA of the CDR3 is TGTGCCAGTAGCCGCAGTGCTGCAGGGGGCGCAAGGGAAGCTTTCTTT. The chain combines TRBV19 with TRBJ1-1; 8 bases align to TRBD1. CDR1 LNHDA and CDR2 SQIVND come from the germline V gene (reference sequence). This CDR3 is built from 16 residues. J lost 8 bases, V lost 6 bases, and 17 bases had no gene match.